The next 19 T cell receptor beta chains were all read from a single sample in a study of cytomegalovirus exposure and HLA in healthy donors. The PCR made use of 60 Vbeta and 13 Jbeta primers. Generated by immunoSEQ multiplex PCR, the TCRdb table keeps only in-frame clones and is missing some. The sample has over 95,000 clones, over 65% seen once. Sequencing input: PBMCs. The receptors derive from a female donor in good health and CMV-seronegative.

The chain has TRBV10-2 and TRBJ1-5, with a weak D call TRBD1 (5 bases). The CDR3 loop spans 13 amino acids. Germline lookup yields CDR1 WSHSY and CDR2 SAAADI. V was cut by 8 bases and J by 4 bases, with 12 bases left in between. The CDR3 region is CASHDSSNQPQHF. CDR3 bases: TGCGCCAGCCACGACAGCTCAAATCAGCCCCAGCATTTT.

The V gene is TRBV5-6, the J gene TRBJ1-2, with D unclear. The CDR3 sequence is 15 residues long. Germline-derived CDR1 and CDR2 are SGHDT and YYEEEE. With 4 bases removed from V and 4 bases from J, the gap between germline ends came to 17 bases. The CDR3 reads CASSKDGGSLYGYTF. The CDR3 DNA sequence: TGTGCCAGCAGCAAAGACGGAGGAAGTCTCTATGGCTACACCTTC.

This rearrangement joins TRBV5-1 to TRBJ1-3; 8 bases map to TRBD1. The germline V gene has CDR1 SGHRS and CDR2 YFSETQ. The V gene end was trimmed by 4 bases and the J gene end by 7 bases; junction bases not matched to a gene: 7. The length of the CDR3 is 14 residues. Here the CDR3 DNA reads TGCGCCAGCAGCATGGACAGGGTTGGCAACACCATATATTTT. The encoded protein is CASSMDRVGNTIYF.

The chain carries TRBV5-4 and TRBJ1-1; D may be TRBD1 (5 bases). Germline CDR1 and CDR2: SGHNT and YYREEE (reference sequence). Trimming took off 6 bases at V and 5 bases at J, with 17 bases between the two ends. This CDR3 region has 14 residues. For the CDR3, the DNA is TGTGCCAGCAATCCCACGGGGGTGGGGACTGAAGCTTTCTTT. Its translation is CASNPTGVGTEAFF. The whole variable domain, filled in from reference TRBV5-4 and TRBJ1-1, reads ETGVTQSPTHLIKTRGQQVTLRCSSQSGHNTVSWYQQALGQGPQFIFQYYREEENGRGNFPPRFSGLQFPNYSSELNVNALELDDSALYLCASNPTGVGTEAFFGQGTRLTVV.

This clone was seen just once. CDR3 in DNA: TGTGCCAGCAGCTCCAAAACAGGGCTTAACTATGGCTACACCTTC. Its protein is CASSSKTGLNYGYTF. This chain links TRBV5-4 with TRBJ1-2, with D perhaps TRBD1 (6 bases). Trimming shortened V by 3 bases and J by 1 base, and 13 bases separated the two germline ends. This CDR3 spans 15 amino acids. Germline CDR1 is SGHNT and CDR2 is YYREEE (reference sequence).

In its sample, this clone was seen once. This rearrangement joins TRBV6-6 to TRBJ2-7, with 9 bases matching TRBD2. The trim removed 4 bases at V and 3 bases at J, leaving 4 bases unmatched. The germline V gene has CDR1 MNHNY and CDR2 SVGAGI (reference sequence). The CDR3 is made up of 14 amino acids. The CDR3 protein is CASSSAGGRYEQYF. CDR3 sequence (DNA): TGTGCCAGCAGTTCAGCGGGGGGCCGCTACGAGCAGTACTTC.

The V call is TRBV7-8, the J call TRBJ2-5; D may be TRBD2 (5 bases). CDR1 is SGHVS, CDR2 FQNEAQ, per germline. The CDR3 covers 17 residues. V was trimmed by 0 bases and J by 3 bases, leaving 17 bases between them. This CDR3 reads CASSLATGRSEEETQYF. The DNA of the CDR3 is TGTGCCAGCAGCTTAGCAACCGGACGATCGGAGGAAGAGACCCAGTACTTC.

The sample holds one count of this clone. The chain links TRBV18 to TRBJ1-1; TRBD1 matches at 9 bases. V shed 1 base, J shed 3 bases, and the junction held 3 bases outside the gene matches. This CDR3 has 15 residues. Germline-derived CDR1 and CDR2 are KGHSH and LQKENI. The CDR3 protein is CASSPLGQGHTEAFF. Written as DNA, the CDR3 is TGTGCCAGCTCACCACTAGGACAGGGGCACACTGAAGCTTTCTTT.

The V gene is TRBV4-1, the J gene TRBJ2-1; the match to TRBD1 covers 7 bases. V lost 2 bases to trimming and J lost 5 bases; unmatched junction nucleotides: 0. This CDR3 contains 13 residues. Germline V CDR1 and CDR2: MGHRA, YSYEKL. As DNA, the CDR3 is TGCGCCAGCAGCCAACAGGGGGACAATGAGCAGTTCTTC. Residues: CASSQQGDNEQFF.

The CDR3 coding sequence is TGTGCCAGCAGCTTGCGGGGGGCGACCACAGATACGCAGTATTTT. This sequence encodes CASSLRGATTDTQYF. The chain uses TRBV5-8 and TRBJ2-3; the D gene is possibly TRBD2 (7 bases). Per the germline V gene, CDR1 is SGHTS and CDR2 is YDEGEE. Trimming removed 1 base from V and 2 bases from J, with 11 bases in between. This CDR3 spans 15 amino acids.

The DNA for the CDR3 is TGCGCCAGCAGCTTGGGGCGACTCCTACAAGAGACCCAGTACTTC. Translated, it gives CASSLGRLLQETQYF. The chain joins TRBV5-1 to TRBJ2-5; no clear D. CDR1 and CDR2 from the germline V gene are SGHRS and YFSETQ. This CDR3 region has 15 residues. Trimming cost V 0 bases and J 2 bases, with 11 bases left between them.

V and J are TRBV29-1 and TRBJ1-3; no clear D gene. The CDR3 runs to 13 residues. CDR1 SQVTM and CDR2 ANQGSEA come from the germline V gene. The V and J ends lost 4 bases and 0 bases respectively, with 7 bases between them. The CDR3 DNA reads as TGCAGCGTTGTGTCCAACTCTGGAAACACCATATATTTT. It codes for CSVVSNSGNTIYF.

CDR3 amino acids: CASSSPGTPEKLFF. The CDR3, as DNA: TGTGCCAGCAGCTCGCCCGGGACACCAGAAAAACTGTTTTTT. The chain has TRBV5-4 and TRBJ1-4; possibly TRBD1 for D (6 bases). This CDR3 is built from 14 residues. Germline loops: CDR1 SGHNT, CDR2 YYREEE (reference sequence). The germline V and J ends were trimmed by 3 bases and 8 bases, with 14 bases remaining between them.

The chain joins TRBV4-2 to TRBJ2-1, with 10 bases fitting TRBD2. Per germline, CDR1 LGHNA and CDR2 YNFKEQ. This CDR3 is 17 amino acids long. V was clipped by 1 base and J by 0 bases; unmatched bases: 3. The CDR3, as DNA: TGTGCCAGCAGCCAAGTCGAGCGGGGGGGCTCCTACAATGAGCAGTTCTTC. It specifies CASSQVERGGSYNEQFF.

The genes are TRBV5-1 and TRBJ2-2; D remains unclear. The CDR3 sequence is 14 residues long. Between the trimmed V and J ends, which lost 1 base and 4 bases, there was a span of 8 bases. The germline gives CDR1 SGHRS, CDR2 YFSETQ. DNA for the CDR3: TGCGCCAGCAGCTTGATGGAGATCACCGGGGAGCTGTTTTTT. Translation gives CASSLMEITGELFF.

DNA of the CDR3: TGTGCCAGCAGCCAAGAGGGAGGGGATCAGGCCCACTACAATGAGCAGTTCTTC. Amino acid sequence: CASSQEGGDQAHYNEQFF. V gene TRBV4-2 combines with J gene TRBJ2-1; the match to TRBD2 covers 7 bases. This CDR3 has 18 residues. The ends lost 0 bases at V and 3 bases at J; junction bases unmatched: 11. Germline loops: CDR1 LGHNA, CDR2 YNFKEQ.

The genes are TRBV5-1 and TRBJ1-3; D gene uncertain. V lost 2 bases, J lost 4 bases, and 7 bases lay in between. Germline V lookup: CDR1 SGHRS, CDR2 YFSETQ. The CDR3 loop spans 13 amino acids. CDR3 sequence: CASSFTSGNTIYF. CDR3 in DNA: TGCGCCAGCAGCTTCACATCAGGAAACACCATATATTTT.

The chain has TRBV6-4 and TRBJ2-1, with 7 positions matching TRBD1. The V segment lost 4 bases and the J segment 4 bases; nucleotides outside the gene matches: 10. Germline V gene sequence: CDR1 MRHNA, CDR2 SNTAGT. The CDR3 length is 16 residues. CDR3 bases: TGTGCCAGCAGTGTCTACTCTGGGACAGCATACAATGAGCAGTTCTTC. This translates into CASSVYSGTAYNEQFF.

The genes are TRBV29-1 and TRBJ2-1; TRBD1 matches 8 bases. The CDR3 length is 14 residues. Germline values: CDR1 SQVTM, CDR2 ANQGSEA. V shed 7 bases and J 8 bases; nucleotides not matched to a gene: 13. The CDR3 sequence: CSAGQVGVSDEQFF. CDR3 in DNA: TGCAGCGCGGGACAGGTCGGAGTCTCGGATGAGCAGTTCTTC.